This is a list of T cell receptor beta chains from one sample in a study of blood T cell repertoires in COVID-19. The protocol was immunoSEQ multiplex PCR, while the TCRdb copy is restricted to in-frame clones and leaves out a portion. The profile shows some 130,000 clones, around 78% of them singletons. The sequencing sample was made of peripheral blood. The source of these receptors is a human donor in a cohort sampled during active COVID-19. Both conserved end residues are part of each CDR3. Each record gives: D gene, clone size, J gene, V gene, CDR3 protein, CDR3 DNA. A D gene is named only where the DNA matches it firmly. Only some rows state a clone size, as once, few, many or a class for expanded clones.

-,-,TRBJ1-1,TRBV29-1,CSVGRERNTEAFF,TGCAGCGTTGGGAGGGAACGTAACACTGAAGCTTTCTTT
-,-,TRBJ1-1,TRBV7-9,CASSSDTQSPWLRAFF,TGTGCCAGCAGCTCAGACACCCAGTCCCCGTGGCTGCGAGCTTTCTTT
-,-,TRBJ1-6,TRBV30,CAWSDAGSSPLHF,TGTGCCTGGAGTGATGCGGGGAGTTCACCCCTCCACTTT
-,-,TRBJ1-2,TRBV21-1,CASSKKVGQAVYGYTF,TGTGCCAGCAGCAAAAAAGTCGGACAGGCCGTCTATGGCTACACCTTC
-,-,TRBJ1-4,TRBV4-1,CASSQEGAFNEKLFF,TGCGCCAGCAGCCAAGAAGGGGCGTTTAATGAAAAACTGTTTTTT
TRBD2,-,TRBJ2-3,TRBV18,CASSGRTSGEGDTQYF,TGTGCCAGCTCAGGGAGGACTAGCGGGGAAGGAGATACGCAGTATTTT
-,-,TRBJ2-5,TRBV5-5,CASSLGVYETQYF,TGTGCCAGCAGCCTGGGTGTATATGAGACCCAGTACTTC
-,-,TRBJ2-5,TRBV7-2,CASSFGSHPSQETQYF,TGTGCCAGCAGCTTCGGGAGTCACCCGTCCCAAGAGACCCAGTACTTC
-,-,TRBJ1-5,TRBV3-1/TRBV3-2,CASSQLGEGALSNQPQHF,TGTGCCAGCAGCCAATTGGGGGAGGGCGCCCTTAGCAATCAGCCCCAGCATTTT
TRBD1,-,TRBJ1-6,TRBV11-2,CASSSKQGQGKSPLHF,TGTGCCAGCAGCTCCAAGCAGGGACAGGGTAAATCACCCCTCCACTTT
-,-,TRBJ2-7,TRBV9,CASSPSTGVSYEQYF,TGTGCCAGCAGCCCTAGTACGGGGGTCTCCTACGAGCAGTACTTC
-,-,TRBJ2-3,TRBV5-1,CASSDRLDTQYF,TGCGCCAGCAGCGACAGACTGGATACGCAGTATTTT
TRBD2,-,TRBJ2-7,TRBV18,CASSPPSGRTYEQYF,TGTGCCAGCTCACCACCTAGCGGGCGTACCTACGAGCAGTACTTC
-,few,TRBJ1-2,TRBV21-1,CASSKVRDRVGNSYTF,TGTGCCAGCAGCAAAGTTCGGGACAGGGTAGGAAATAGCTACACCTTC
TRBD2,-,TRBJ2-5,TRBV7-7,CASSARGGRGETQYF,TGTGCCAGCAGCGCCCGGGGCGGGAGAGGGGAGACCCAGTACTTC
TRBD2,-,TRBJ2-3,TRBV5-1,CASREGLAGSTDTQYF,TGCGCCAGCAGAGAGGGACTAGCGGGTAGCACAGATACGCAGTATTTT
TRBD1,-,TRBJ1-2,TRBV28,CASSSPRGYGAGGGYTF,TGTGCCAGCAGTTCCCCCCGGGGGTATGGAGCAGGGGGAGGCTACACCTTC
-,-,TRBJ2-1,TRBV2,CASLTRGTTYNEQFF,TGTGCCAGTCTAACCAGGGGCACTACCTACAATGAGCAGTTCTTC
-,-,TRBJ2-7,TRBV19,CASSPGGIIGGLGEQYF,TGTGCCAGTAGTCCCGGAGGAATTATCGGGGGGCTGGGCGAGCAGTACTTC
TRBD1,few,TRBJ2-7,TRBV5-4,CASRPSDRGLYEQYF,TGTGCCAGCAGGCCGTCGGACAGGGGGCTGTACGAGCAGTACTTC
TRBD1,-,TRBJ1-6,TRBV27,CASSFDRVGSPLHF,TGTGCCAGCAGTTTCGACAGGGTAGGCTCACCCCTCCACTTT
-,few,TRBJ1-5,TRBV5-8,CASSLWEGPSNQPQHF,TGTGCCAGCAGCCTATGGGAGGGGCCAAGCAATCAGCCCCAGCATTTT
TRBD2,-,TRBJ2-1,TRBV14,CASSPTHLAGEQSGEQFF,TGTGCCAGCAGCCCAACCCACCTAGCGGGGGAACAGTCGGGTGAGCAGTTCTTC
-,-,TRBJ2-5,TRBV3-1/TRBV3-2,CASSQFRGETQYF,TGTGCCAGCAGCCAATTCAGGGGAGAGACCCAGTACTTC
TRBD2,-,TRBJ2-3,TRBV23-1,CASSALAGLTDTQYF,TGCGCCAGCAGTGCACTAGCGGGGCTCACAGATACGCAGTATTTT
-,-,TRBJ2-6,TRBV5-5,CASRPTGYSGANVLTF,TGTGCCAGCAGACCGACAGGTTACTCTGGGGCCAACGTCCTGACTTTC
TRBD2,-,TRBJ2-3,TRBV28,CASSLVSGGRLGTDTQYF,TGTGCCAGCAGTTTAGTTAGCGGGGGGAGACTAGGCACAGATACGCAGTATTTT
-,-,TRBJ2-2,TRBV7-3,CASSLSGVTGELFF,TGTGCCAGCAGCTTAAGCGGGGTCACCGGGGAGCTGTTTTTT